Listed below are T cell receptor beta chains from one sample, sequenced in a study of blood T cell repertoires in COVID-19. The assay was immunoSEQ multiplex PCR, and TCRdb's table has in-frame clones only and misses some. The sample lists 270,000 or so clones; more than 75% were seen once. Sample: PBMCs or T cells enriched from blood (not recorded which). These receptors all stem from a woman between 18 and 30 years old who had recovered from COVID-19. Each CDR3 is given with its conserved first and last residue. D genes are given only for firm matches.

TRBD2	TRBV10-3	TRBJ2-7	CAISGTSGGYEQYF
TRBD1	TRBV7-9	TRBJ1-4	CASSLFGQGFEKLFF
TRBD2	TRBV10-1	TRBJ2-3	CASSDRGGTTDTQYF
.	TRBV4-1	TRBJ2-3	CASSQEGITDTQYF
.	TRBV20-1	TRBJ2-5	CSAVSEETQYF
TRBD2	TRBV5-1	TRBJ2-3	CASSLDLGSGSSDTQYF
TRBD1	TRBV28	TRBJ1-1	CASSLYRDSMNTEAFF
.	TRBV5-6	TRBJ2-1	CASSPGGDEQFF
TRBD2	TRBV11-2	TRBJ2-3	CASSQQLAASTDTQYF
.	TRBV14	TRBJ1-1	CASSQQGNTEAFF
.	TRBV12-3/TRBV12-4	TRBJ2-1	CASAFSRGSEQFF
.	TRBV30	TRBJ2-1	CAWSVREQDYNEQFF
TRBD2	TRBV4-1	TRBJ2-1	CASSQGWASGYNEQFF
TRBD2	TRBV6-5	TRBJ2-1	CASSPWTSANEQFF
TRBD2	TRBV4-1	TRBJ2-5	CASSQASGRARETQYF
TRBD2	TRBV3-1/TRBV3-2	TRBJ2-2	CASINSLAGATGELFF
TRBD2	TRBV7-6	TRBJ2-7	CASVNYPGGSYEQYF
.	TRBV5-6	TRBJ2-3	CASSLVRGSSTDTQYF
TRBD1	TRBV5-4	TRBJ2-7	CASSFRTGSSYEQYF
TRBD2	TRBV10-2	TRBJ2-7	CASSITSGNEQYF
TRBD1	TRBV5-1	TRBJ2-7	CASSHTGTATSYEQYF
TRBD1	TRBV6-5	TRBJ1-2	CASRNRDRGGYTF
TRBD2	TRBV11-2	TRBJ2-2	CASRRLAGTNTGELFF
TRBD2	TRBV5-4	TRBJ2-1	CASSRLGLAGARFYNEQFF
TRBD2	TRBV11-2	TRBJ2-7	CASSQTSGSGEQYF
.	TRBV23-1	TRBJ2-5	CASSRSQGETQYF
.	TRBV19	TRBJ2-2	CASSIGGPGELFF
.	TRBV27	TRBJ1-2	CASSLSSAGIGGYTF
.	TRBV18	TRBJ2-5	CASSPPQGVKTQYF
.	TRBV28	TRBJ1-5	CASSRPTAGNQPQHF
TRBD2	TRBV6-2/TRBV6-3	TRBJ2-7	CASSYSGSGLAGDEQYF
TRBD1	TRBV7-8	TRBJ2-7	CASSLAGTGEAEQYF
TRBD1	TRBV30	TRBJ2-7	CAVELEGAKQYF
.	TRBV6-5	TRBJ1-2	CASRDMGTTVGGYTF
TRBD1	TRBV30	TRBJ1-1	CAWSAHRGRDTEAFF
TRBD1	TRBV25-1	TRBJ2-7	CASSEATGSAYEQYF
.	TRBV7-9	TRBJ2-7	CASSTTGTPYEQYF